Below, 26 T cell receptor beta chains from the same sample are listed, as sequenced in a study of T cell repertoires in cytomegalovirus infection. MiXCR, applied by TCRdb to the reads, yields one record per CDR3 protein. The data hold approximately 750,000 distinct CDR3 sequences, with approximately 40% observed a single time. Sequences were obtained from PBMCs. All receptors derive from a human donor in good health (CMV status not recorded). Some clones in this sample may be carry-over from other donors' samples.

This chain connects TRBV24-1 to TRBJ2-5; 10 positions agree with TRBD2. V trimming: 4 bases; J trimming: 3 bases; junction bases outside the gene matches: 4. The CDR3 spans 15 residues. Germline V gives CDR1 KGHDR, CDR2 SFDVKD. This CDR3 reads CATSEGLAAKETQYF. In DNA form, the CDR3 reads TGTGCCACCAGTGAAGGACTAGCGGCGAAAGAGACCCAGTACTTC.

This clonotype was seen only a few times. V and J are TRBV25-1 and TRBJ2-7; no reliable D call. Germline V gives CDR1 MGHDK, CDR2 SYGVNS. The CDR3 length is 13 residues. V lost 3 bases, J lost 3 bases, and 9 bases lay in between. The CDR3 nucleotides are TGTGCCAGCAGTGATGATCGGAACTACGAGCAGTACTTC. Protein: CASSDDRNYEQYF.

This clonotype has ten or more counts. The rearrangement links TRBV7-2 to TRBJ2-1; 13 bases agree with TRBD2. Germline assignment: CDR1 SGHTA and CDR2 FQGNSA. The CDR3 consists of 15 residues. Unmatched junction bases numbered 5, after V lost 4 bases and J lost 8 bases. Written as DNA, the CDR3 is TGTGCCAGCAGCTCACGGACTAGCGGGGGCTATGAGCAGTTCTTC. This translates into CASSSRTSGGYEQFF.

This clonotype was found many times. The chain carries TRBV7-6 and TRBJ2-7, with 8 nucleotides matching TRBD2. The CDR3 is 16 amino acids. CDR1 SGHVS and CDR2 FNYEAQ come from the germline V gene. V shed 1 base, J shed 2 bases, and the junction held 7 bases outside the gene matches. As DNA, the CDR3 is TGTGCCAGCAGCTTAGAGGCCAGCGGGGGCACCTACGAGCAGTACTTC. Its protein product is CASSLEASGGTYEQYF.

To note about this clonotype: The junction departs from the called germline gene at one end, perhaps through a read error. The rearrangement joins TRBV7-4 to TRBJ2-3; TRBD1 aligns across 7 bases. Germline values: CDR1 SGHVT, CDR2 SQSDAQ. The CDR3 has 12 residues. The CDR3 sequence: CASSLAGGTQYF. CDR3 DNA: TGTGCCAGCAGCCTAGCAGGGGGAACGCAGTATTTT.

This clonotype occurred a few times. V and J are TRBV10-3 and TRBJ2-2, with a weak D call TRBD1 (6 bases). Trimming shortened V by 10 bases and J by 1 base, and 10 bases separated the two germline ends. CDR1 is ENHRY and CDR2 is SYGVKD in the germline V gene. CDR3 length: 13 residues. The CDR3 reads CATRTENTGELFF. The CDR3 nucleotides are TGTGCCACAAGGACAGAGAACACCGGGGAGCTGTTTTTT.

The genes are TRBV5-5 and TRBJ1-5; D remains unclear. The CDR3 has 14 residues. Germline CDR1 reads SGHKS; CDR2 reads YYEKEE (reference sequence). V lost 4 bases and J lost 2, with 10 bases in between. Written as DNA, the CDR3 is TGTGCCAGCAGCGCCGGGATTGGCAATCAGCCCCAGCATTTT. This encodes CASSAGIGNQPQHF.

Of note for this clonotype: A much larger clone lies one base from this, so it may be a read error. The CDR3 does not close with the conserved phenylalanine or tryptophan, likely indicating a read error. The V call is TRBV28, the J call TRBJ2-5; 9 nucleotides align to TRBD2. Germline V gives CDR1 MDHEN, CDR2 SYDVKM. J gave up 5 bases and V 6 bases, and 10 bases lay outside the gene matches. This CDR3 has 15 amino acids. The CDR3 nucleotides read TGTGCCAGCAGGATAGCGGGGGCCGGGGCGGAGACCCAGTACTTA. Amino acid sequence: CASRIAGAGAETQYL.

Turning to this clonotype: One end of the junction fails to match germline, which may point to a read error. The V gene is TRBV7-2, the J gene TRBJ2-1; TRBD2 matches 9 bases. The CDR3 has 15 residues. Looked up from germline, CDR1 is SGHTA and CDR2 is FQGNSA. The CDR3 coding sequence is TGTGCCAGCCGGAGCGGGGGGAGCTCCTACAATGAGCCGTTATTC. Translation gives CASRSGGSSYNEPLF.

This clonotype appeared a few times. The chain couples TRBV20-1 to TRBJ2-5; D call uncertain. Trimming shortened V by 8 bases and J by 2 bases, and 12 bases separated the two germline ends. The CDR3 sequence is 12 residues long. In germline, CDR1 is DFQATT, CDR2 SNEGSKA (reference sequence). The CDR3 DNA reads TGCAGTTTTACTATGCGACAAGAGACCCAGTACTTC. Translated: CSFTMRQETQYF.

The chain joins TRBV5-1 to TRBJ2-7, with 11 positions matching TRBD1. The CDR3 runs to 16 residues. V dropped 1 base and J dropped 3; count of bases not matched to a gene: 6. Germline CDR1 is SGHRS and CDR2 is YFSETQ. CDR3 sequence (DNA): TGCGCCAGCAGCTTGTCCGGACAGGGGGCGGGCTACGAGCAGTACTTC. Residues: CASSLSGQGAGYEQYF.

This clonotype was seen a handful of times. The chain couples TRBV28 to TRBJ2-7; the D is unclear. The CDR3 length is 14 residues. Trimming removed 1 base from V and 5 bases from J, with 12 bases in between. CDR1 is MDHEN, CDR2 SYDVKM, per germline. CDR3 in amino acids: CASSLLREVHEQYF. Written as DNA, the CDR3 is TGTGCCAGCAGTTTATTACGTGAGGTCCACGAGCAGTACTTC.

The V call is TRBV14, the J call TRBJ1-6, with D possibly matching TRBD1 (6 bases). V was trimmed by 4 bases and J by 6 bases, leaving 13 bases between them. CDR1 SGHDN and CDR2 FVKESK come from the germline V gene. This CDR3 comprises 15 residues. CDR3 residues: CASSPRQAPNSPLHF. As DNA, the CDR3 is TGTGCCAGCAGCCCTCGACAGGCCCCTAATTCACCCCTCCACTTT.

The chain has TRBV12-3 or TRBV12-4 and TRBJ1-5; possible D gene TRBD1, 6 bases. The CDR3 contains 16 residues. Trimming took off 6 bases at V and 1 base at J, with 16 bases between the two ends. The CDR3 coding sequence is TGTGCCAGCAGCCCCGAGGGGGGCTTAAGCAATCAGCCCCAGCATTTT. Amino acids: CASSPEGGLSNQPQHF.

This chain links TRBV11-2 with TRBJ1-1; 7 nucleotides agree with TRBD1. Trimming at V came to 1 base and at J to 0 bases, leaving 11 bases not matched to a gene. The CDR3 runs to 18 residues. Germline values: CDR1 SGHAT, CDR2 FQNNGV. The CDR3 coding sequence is TGTGCCAGCAGCTTAGCGGGCAGGGGGTATCGGGTGAACACTGAAGCTTTCTTT. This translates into CASSLAGRGYRVNTEAFF.

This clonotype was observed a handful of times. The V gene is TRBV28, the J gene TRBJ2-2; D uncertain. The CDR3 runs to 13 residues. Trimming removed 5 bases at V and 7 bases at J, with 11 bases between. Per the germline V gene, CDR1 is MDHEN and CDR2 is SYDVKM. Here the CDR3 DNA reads TGTGCCAGCAGTGGCCGTCTCCACGGGGAGCTGTTTTTT. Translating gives CASSGRLHGELFF.

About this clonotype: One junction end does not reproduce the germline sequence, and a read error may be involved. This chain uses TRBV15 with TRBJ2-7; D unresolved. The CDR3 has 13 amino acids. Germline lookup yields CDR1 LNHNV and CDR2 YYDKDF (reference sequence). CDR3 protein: CATSRGFGNDQYF. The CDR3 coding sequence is TGTGCCACCAGCAGAGGTTTCGGCAACGATCAGTACTTC.

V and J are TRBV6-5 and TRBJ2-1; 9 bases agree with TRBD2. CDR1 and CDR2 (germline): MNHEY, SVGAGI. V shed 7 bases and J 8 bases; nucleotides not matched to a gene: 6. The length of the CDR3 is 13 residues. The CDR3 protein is CASTGTSWYEQFF. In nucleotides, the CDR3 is TGTGCCAGCACCGGGACTAGCTGGTATGAGCAGTTCTTC.

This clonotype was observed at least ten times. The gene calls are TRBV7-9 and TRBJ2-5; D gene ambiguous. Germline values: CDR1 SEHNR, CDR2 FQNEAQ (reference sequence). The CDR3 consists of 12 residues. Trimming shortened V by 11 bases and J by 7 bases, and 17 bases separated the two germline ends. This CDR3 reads CAGEGVEGTQYF. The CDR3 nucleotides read TGTGCCGGAGAAGGAGTTGAAGGGACCCAGTACTTC.

CDR3 residues: CASSITQGAGTSNQPQHF. The CDR3 DNA reads as TGTGCCAGTAGTATAACGCAGGGCGCAGGGACCAGCAATCAGCCCCAGCATTTT. The V gene is TRBV19, the J gene TRBJ1-5, with D tentatively TRBD1 (5 bases). The germline V gene encodes CDR1 LNHDA and CDR2 SQIVND (reference sequence). Trimming stripped 2 bases from V and 1 base from J, with 18 bases between. This CDR3 spans 18 amino acids.

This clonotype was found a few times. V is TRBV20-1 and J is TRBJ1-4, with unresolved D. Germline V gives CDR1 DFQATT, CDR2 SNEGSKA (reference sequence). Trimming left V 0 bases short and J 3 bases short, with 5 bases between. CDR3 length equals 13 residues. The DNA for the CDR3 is TGCAGTGCTAGAGAGGGTTCTAATGAAAAACTGTTTTTT. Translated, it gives CSAREGSNEKLFF.

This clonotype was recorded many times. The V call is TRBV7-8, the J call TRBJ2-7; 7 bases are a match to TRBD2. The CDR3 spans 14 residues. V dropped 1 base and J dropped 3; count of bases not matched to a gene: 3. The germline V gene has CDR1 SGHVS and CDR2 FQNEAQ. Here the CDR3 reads CASSLGAGDYEQYF. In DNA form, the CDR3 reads TGTGCCAGCAGCTTAGGGGCGGGGGACTACGAGCAGTACTTC.

In nucleotides, the CDR3 is TGCAGTGCTAGATTCCCCGGGACCTCTTCTTGGACAGATACGCAGTATTTT. Encoded protein: CSARFPGTSSWTDTQYF. The chain combines TRBV20-1 with TRBJ2-3; the D call may be TRBD1 or TRBD2 (5 bases each). This CDR3 has 17 amino acids. V was shortened by 2 bases and J by 3 bases, with 21 bases between the two germline ends. Germline V gives CDR1 DFQATT, CDR2 SNEGSKA (reference sequence).

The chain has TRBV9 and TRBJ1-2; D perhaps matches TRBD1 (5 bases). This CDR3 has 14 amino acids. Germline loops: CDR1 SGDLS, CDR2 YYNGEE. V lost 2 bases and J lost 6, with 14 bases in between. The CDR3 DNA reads TGTGCCAGCAGCGTGCAGGTTATAGGGGATGGCTACACCTTC. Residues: CASSVQVIGDGYTF.

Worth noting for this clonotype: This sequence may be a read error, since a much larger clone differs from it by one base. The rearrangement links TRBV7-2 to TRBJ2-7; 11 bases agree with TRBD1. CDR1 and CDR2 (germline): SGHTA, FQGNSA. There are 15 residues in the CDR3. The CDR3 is CARSLWTGGTYEQYF. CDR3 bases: TGTGCCAGAAGCTTATGGACAGGGGGCACCTACGAGCAGTACTTC.

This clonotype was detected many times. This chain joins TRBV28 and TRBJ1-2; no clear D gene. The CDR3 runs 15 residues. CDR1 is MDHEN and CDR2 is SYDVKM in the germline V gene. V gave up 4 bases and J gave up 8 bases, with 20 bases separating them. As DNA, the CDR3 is TGTGCCAGCAGTTCCCCGTCGCAGTATCTTGAAGGCTACACCTTC. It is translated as CASSSPSQYLEGYTF.